These T cell receptor beta chains were read from a single sample in a study of T cell responses to AZD1222 COVID-19 vaccine. Sequencing was performed with immunoSEQ multiplex PCR; in TCRdb, only in-frame clones are kept and a portion is missing. The sample records about 180,000 clones, 85% to 90% being singletons. Sample: peripheral blood, taken on day 0 of AZD1222 vaccination. Receptors were obtained from an adult in good health. Both conserved end residues are trimmed from each CDR3. The order of the fields is V gene, J gene, CDR3 protein.

>TRBV19|TRBJ1-6
ASRARVDGSPLH
>TRBV12-3/TRBV12-4|TRBJ2-1
ASRSENNEQF
>TRBV28|TRBJ1-2
ASNGPGLANYGYT
>TRBV4-2|TRBJ1-6
ASSLTGTGYNSPLH
>TRBV6-6|TRBJ2-2
ASSPRTDELF
>TRBV5-6|TRBJ1-1
ASSHRVTVNTEAF
>TRBV10-1|TRBJ2-7
ASSEKGAGSYEQY
>TRBV5-1|TRBJ1-2
ASSSDRGNYGYT
>TRBV27|TRBJ2-3
ASSFSGRSTDTQY
>TRBV12-3/TRBV12-4|TRBJ1-1
ASTPQMNTEAF
>TRBV6-5|TRBJ1-5
ASSLVGSNQPQH
>TRBV11-2|TRBJ2-5
ASSPRGDREVGETQY
>TRBV7-3|TRBJ2-1
ASSLSGGSYNEQF
>TRBV7-8|TRBJ2-5
ALGSGAGQETQY
>TRBV30|TRBJ1-5
AWGFEQPQH
>TRBV7-8|TRBJ2-1
ASSLTSGGAFNEQF
>TRBV11-2|TRBJ1-1
ASSFGTHEAF
>TRBV5-4|TRBJ2-2
ASNRDGTSGGVNTGELF
>TRBV4-1|TRBJ2-3
ASSQVATATDTQY
>TRBV10-3|TRBJ2-1
ASRDSKVPNEQF
>TRBV27|TRBJ1-6
ASSLSSGWNSPLH
>TRBV6-2/TRBV6-3|TRBJ2-1
ASSYVGQAYNEQF
>TRBV5-1|TRBJ1-6
ASSLEGGGNSPLH
>TRBV28|TRBJ2-5
ASSLRDFQETQY
>TRBV5-6|TRBJ1-4
ASSLDRVEKLF